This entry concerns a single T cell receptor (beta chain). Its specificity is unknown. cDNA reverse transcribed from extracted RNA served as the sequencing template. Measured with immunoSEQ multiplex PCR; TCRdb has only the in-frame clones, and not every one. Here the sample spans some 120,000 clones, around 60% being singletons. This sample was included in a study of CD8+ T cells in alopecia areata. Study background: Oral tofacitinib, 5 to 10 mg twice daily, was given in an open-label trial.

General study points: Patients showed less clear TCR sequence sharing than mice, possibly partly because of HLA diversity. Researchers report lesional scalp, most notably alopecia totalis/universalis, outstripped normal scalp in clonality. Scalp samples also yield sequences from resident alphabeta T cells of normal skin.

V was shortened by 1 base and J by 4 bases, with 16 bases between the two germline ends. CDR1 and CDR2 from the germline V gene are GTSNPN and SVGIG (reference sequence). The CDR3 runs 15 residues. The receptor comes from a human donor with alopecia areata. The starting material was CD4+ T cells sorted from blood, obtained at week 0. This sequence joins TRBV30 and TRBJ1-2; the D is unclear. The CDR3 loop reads CAWSGIRSSFYGYTF. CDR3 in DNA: TGTGCCTGGAGTGGAATCAGGAGTTCCTTCTATGGCTACACCTTC.